Listed below are T cell receptor beta chains from one sample, sequenced in a study of cytomegalovirus exposure and HLA in healthy donors. Repertoires were generated with immunoSEQ multiplex PCR, while TCRdb's copy carries only in-frame clones and drops some. This table holds 200,000 to 250,000 clones, about 90% found once. Material for sequencing was PBMCs. The receptors shown here come from a young man in good health and CMV-seropositive. CDR3s include the opening cysteine and the closing phenylalanine or tryptophan. D genes are given only for firm matches.

d_gene: -
v_gene: TRBV6-1
j_gene: TRBJ1-2
CDR3aa: CASSEIGRVNYGYTF

d_gene: -
v_gene: TRBV2
j_gene: TRBJ2-7
CDR3aa: CASTVDNSYEQYF

d_gene: -
v_gene: TRBV5-1
j_gene: TRBJ2-1
CDR3aa: CASSPTGRNEQFF

d_gene: TRBD2
v_gene: TRBV2
j_gene: TRBJ2-1
CDR3aa: CAGSGSSGNNEQFF

d_gene: -
v_gene: TRBV27
j_gene: TRBJ1-1
CDR3aa: CASSFGMNTEAFF

d_gene: TRBD1
v_gene: TRBV7-4
j_gene: TRBJ2-1
CDR3aa: CASSFDRVFPYNEQFF

d_gene: TRBD1
v_gene: TRBV15
j_gene: TRBJ2-7
CDR3aa: CATSRDPGGSYEQYF

d_gene: -
v_gene: TRBV9
j_gene: TRBJ1-1
CDR3aa: CASSGGLAGSNTEAFF

d_gene: -
v_gene: TRBV7-8
j_gene: TRBJ2-7
CDR3aa: CASSLAHGYEQYF

d_gene: TRBD1
v_gene: TRBV18
j_gene: TRBJ2-1
CDR3aa: CASSRTGRHNEQFF

d_gene: -
v_gene: TRBV29-1
j_gene: TRBJ1-4
CDR3aa: CSVGDGQNEKLFF

d_gene: TRBD2
v_gene: TRBV2
j_gene: TRBJ2-7
CDR3aa: CASSRLAGGSSYEQYF

d_gene: -
v_gene: TRBV2
j_gene: TRBJ2-7
CDR3aa: CASSDWGEASYEQYF

d_gene: TRBD1
v_gene: TRBV11-2
j_gene: TRBJ1-2
CDR3aa: CASSLSGQGDGYTF

d_gene: -
v_gene: TRBV10-3
j_gene: TRBJ1-2
CDR3aa: CAISDHRDGYTF

d_gene: -
v_gene: TRBV7-2
j_gene: TRBJ2-1
CDR3aa: CASSFSYNEQFF

d_gene: -
v_gene: TRBV15
j_gene: TRBJ1-4
CDR3aa: CATSRGQGDEKLFF

d_gene: -
v_gene: TRBV11-2
j_gene: TRBJ1-5
CDR3aa: CASSGWGSNQPQHF

d_gene: TRBD1
v_gene: TRBV11-2
j_gene: TRBJ2-3
CDR3aa: CASSFTGGAGTDTQYF

d_gene: -
v_gene: TRBV7-2
j_gene: TRBJ1-1
CDR3aa: CASSSNRVTEAFF

d_gene: -
v_gene: TRBV9
j_gene: TRBJ2-2
CDR3aa: CASSAEYGELFF

d_gene: TRBD2
v_gene: TRBV19
j_gene: TRBJ2-7
CDR3aa: CASSIDASGSRYEQYF

d_gene: -
v_gene: TRBV6-6
j_gene: TRBJ2-7
CDR3aa: CASSYLDGYEQYF

d_gene: TRBD1
v_gene: TRBV28
j_gene: TRBJ2-7
CDR3aa: CASGDSGHYEQYF

d_gene: TRBD1
v_gene: TRBV9
j_gene: TRBJ2-1
CDR3aa: CASSPLGRGQNNEQFF